Here is one TCR beta chain with its context. As yet, its antigen is unknown. The CDR3 runs to 14 residues. V lost 3 bases to trimming and J lost 0 bases, with 12 bases between them. CDR1 is DFQATT, CDR2 SNEGSKA, per germline (reference sequence). Individually, cDNA molecules had unique molecular identifiers attached to them. One entry per CDR3 protein results from TCRdb running MiXCR on the 5' RACE reads. The sample holds under 25,000 distinct CDR3 sequences, less than 5% seen once. This entry belongs to a study of early T cells in non-severe SARS-CoV-2 infection. Notes on the study in general: Comparison of clonotypes with VDJdb favored anti-spike CD8 responses while missing private and CD4 specificities.

The rearrangement links TRBV20-1 to TRBJ2-7; D is perhaps TRBD2 (7 bases). What was sequenced was whole blood. The TCR was taken from an adult who was a healthcare worker with PCR-confirmed SARS-CoV-2 infection or an uninfected control (not recorded which). The CDR3 nucleotides are TGCAGTGCTAGTAGGGGGGGGCCCTCCTACGAGCAGTACTTC. Its translation: CSASRGGPSYEQYF.